This T cell receptor (beta chain) derives from a study of graft-versus-host responses after intestinal transplantation. The authors processed graft tissue to release intraepithelial and lamina propria lymphocytes. The CDR3 runs to 14 residues. The V gene end was trimmed by 8 bases and the J gene end by 6 bases; junction bases not matched to a gene: 9. Germline V gene sequence: CDR1 SEHNR, CDR2 FQNEAQ (reference sequence). Here immunoSEQ multiplex PCR was the method, and the copy in TCRdb shows in-frame clones only, minus some. The data show about 19,000 clones, with roughly 70% seen just once and less than 10% held by the top ten.

This specimen consisted of ileum tissue, obtained 20 days after intestinal transplant. This sequence joins TRBV7-9 and TRBJ2-7; 11 nucleotides line up with TRBD2. The sequence was collected from a human patient who received an intestinal transplant, so some T cells may come from the graft donor. The CDR3 sequence is CASGLAGGPAEQYF. Written as DNA, the CDR3 is TGTGCCAGCGGTTTAGCGGGAGGGCCGGCCGAGCAGTACTTC. Full variable domain (remainder filled in from reference TRBV7-9 and TRBJ2-7): DTGVSQNPRHKITKRGQNVTFRCDPISEHNRLYWYRQTLGQGPEFLTYFQNEAQLEKSRLLSDRFSAERPKGSFSTLEIQRTEQGDSAMYLCASGLAGGPAEQYFGPGTRLTVT.